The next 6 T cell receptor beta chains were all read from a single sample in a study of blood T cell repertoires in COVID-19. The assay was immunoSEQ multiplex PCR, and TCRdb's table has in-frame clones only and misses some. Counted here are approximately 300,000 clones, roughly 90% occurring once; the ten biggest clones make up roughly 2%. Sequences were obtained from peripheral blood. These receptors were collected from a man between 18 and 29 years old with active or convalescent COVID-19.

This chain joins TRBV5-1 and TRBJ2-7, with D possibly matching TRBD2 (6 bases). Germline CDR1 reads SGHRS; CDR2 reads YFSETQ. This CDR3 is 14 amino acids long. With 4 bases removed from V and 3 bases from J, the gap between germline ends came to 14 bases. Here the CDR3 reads CASSQGAGYYEQYF. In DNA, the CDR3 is TGCGCCAGCAGCCAAGGAGCGGGCTACTACGAGCAGTACTTC.

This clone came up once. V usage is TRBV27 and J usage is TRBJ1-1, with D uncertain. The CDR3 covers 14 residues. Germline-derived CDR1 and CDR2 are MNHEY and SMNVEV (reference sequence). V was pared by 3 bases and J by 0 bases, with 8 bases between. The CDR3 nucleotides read TGTGCCAGCAGTTTTAACACCATGAACACTGAAGCTTTCTTT. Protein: CASSFNTMNTEAFF.

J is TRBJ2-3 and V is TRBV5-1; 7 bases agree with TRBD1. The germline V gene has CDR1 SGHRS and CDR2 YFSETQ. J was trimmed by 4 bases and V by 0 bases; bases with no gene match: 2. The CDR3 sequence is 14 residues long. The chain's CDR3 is CASSLGQGADTQYF. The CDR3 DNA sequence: TGCGCCAGCAGCTTGGGGCAGGGGGCAGATACGCAGTATTTT.

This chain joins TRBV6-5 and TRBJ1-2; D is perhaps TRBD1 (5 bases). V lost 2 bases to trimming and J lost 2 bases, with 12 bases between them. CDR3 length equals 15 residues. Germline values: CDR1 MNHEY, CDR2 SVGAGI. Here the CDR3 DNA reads TGTGCCAGCAGTTACGGCCCCCAGGGAAACTATGGCTACACCTTC. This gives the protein CASSYGPQGNYGYTF.

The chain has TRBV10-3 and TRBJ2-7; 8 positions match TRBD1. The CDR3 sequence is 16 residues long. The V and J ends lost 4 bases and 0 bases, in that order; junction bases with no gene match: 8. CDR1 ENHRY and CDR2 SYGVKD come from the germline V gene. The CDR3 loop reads CAISGRQGLSSYEQYF. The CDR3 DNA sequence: TGTGCCATCAGTGGCAGACAGGGGTTAAGCTCCTACGAGCAGTACTTC.

This CDR3 is CASSAGLFPQETQYF. DNA for the CDR3: TGTGCCAGCAGTGCAGGACTTTTTCCACAAGAGACCCAGTACTTC. The chain is built from TRBV27 and TRBJ2-5; the D gene is possibly TRBD2 (5 bases). From germline, CDR1 is MNHEY and CDR2 SMNVEV (reference sequence). V lost 5 bases and J lost 2, with 15 bases in between. This CDR3 region has 15 residues.